The present T cell receptor beta chain was sequenced within a study of blood T cell repertoires in COVID-19. Using immunoSEQ multiplex PCR, the repertoire was profiled, and TCRdb retains in-frame clones only, with some absent. In the table there are 200,000 to 300,000 clones, roughly 91% of which are singletons. V lost 0 bases and J 5 bases, leaving 10 bases between the germline ends. The CDR3 contains 15 residues. From germline, CDR1 is LGHDT and CDR2 YNNKEL (reference sequence). Sequencing was carried out using peripheral blood. This clonotype was sampled from a man aged 25 to 45 with COVID-19, enrolled during active disease. The chain couples TRBV3-1 (or the pseudogene TRBV3-2) to TRBJ1-4; D not certain. CDR3 residues: CASSQELAPNEKLFF. In nucleotides, the CDR3 is TGTGCCAGCAGCCAAGAGTTAGCCCCAAATGAAAAACTGTTTTTT.